The 7 T cell receptor beta chains in this list originate from one sample, sequenced in a study of OX40 agonist ivuxolimab in advanced cancers. Data came from immunoSEQ multiplex PCR; TCRdb stores just in-frame clones and leaves some out. The data contain tens of thousands of clones, around nine tenths of them singletons. The sequenced sample was CD4+ or CD8+ T cells sorted from blood, obtained in a trial of the OX40 agonist ivuxolimab. The receptors were gathered from an adult with an advanced solid tumor such as melanoma, head and neck, liver or kidney cancer.

The J gene is TRBJ2-7, the V gene TRBV19; a possible D gene is TRBD2 (7 bases). The V gene lost 5 bases and the J gene lost 6 bases, with 17 bases spanning the gap. Germline lookup yields CDR1 LNHDA and CDR2 SQIVND (reference sequence). The CDR3 length is 14 residues. Written as DNA, the CDR3 is TGTGCCAGTAGTGTAGGGGGAGGGCCGGTCGAGCAGTACTTC. It encodes CASSVGGGPVEQYF.

The genes are TRBV7-6 and TRBJ2-5; D is ambiguous. The J call may be incorrect, as the DNA end agrees better with TRBJ2-7. This CDR3 has 13 amino acids. CDR1 is SGHVS and CDR2 is FNYEAQ in the germline V gene. The CDR3: CASSLTATYEQYF. The DNA for the CDR3 is TGTGCCAGCAGCTTAACAGCTACCTACGAGCAGTACTTC.

The chain carries TRBV14 and TRBJ2-1, with 11 bases aligning to TRBD2. This CDR3 is 16 amino acids long. Germline V gives CDR1 SGHDN, CDR2 FVKESK. Trimming cost V 8 bases and J 8 bases; bases outside gene matches: 14. The CDR3: CASPRTSGSLVYEQFF. The CDR3 DNA reads TGTGCCAGCCCTCGCACTAGCGGGAGTTTAGTCTATGAGCAGTTCTTC.

V is TRBV2 and J is TRBJ1-5; a weak D match, TRBD1 (6 bases). Trimming took off 4 bases at V and 0 bases at J, with 19 bases between the two ends. Germline-derived CDR1 and CDR2 are SNHLY and FYNNEI. This CDR3 is 18 amino acids long. The CDR3 loop reads CASSGLTWTAYSNQPQHF. CDR3 bases: TGTGCCAGCAGTGGACTGACATGGACAGCCTATAGCAATCAGCCCCAGCATTTT.

The chain has TRBV27 and TRBJ2-7, with 7 nucleotides matching TRBD1. V lost 3 bases, J lost 4 bases, and 3 bases stayed unmatched. Germline V gene sequence: CDR1 MNHEY, CDR2 SMNVEV (reference sequence). The CDR3 loop spans 13 amino acids. CDR3 DNA sequence: TGTGCCAGCAGTTTCCGGGGACAGTACGAGCAGTACTTC. It is translated as CASSFRGQYEQYF.

Turning to this clone: Other DNA variants within this sample encode the same CDR3. V and J are TRBV5-6 and TRBJ2-1, with 14 bases fitting TRBD2. V shed 5 bases, J shed 2 bases, and the junction held 9 bases outside the gene matches. Germline loops: CDR1 SGHDT, CDR2 YYEEEE. The CDR3 consists of 18 residues. The CDR3 is CASSRGLAGVSTYNEQFF. The CDR3 region has the DNA TGTGCCAGCAGTCGGGGACTAGCGGGAGTTAGCACCTACAATGAGCAGTTCTTC. Filled out from reference TRBV5-6 and TRBJ2-1, the complete variable domain reads DAGVTQSPTHLIKTRGQQVTLRCSPKSGHDTVSWYQQALGQGPQFIFQYYEEEERQRGNFPDRFSGHQFPNYSSELNVNALLLGDSALYLCASSRGLAGVSTYNEQFFGPGTRLTVL.

The CDR3 region is CASSSSRLDTQYF. Here the CDR3 DNA reads TGTGCCAGCAGTTCGTCCCGGTTAGATACGCAGTATTTT. The chain employs TRBV27 and TRBJ2-3, with D unclear. The CDR3 is 13 residues long. Germline CDR1 is MNHEY and CDR2 is SMNVEV (reference sequence). V was clipped by 4 bases and J by 5 bases, with 10 bases between them.